This TCR beta chain was profiled in a study of blood T cell repertoires in COVID-19. Overall study: Samples came from the United States, Italy and Spain, spanning acute and convalescent COVID-19. Sources were T cells, B-cell-depleted T cells, or PBMCs; the material itself was cDNA or gDNA.

In germline, CDR1 is SQVTM, CDR2 ANQGSEA. The V and J ends lost 3 bases and 9 bases respectively, with 12 bases between them. The CDR3 is 12 amino acids. Clones were sequenced by immunoSEQ multiplex PCR, and TCRdb holds only the in-frame ones, with some missing. This table has about 54,000 clones, roughly 80% appearing once. Sequenced input: peripheral blood. This receptor was taken from a woman aged 55-70 years with acute or convalescent COVID-19. This chain links TRBV29-1 with TRBJ2-1, with a weak D call TRBD2 (6 bases). The CDR3: CSVDWGGGEQFF. The CDR3 region has the DNA TGCAGCGTTGACTGGGGAGGAGGTGAGCAGTTCTTC.